There are many counts of the clone carrying this T cell receptor (beta chain). The data are from a study of regulatory T cells in long-lasting Graves disease. Assembly of TCR beta libraries relied on iRepertoire HTBI primers together with Arm-PCR of CDR3 regions. Original analysis: Spanning all samples, the identified segments comprised some 62 TRBV and approximately 14 TRBJ. TCRdb re-called the multiplex PCR reads through MiXCR, storing one row per CDR3 protein. TCRdb's processing, not the study's, gives the V and J calls here. In the table there are over 650,000 distinct CDR3 sequences, 30% of which are singletons. Time point in this sample: persistent/refractory GD, antithyroid drugs over 5 years with positive TRAb. RNA extracted from PBMCs served as the sequencing template. Blood from the periphery, approximately 9 milliliters in all, was drawn into EDTA tubes. Sequencing was performed on peripheral blood mononuclear cells (PBMCs), taken when the disease was refractory, from a patient treated with antithyroid drugs. The clonotype originates from a female donor with Graves disease.

CDR3 bases: TGTGCCAGCAGGGGGGAGGCCAACCCGCTTGGGACCCAGTACTTC. This encodes CASRGEANPLGTQYF. This rearrangement joins TRBV2 to TRBJ2-5, with D perhaps TRBD2 (6 bases). Trimming took 6 bases from V and 7 from J, leaving 21 bases between them. CDR1 SNHLY and CDR2 FYNNEI come from the germline V gene. The length of the CDR3 is 15 residues.